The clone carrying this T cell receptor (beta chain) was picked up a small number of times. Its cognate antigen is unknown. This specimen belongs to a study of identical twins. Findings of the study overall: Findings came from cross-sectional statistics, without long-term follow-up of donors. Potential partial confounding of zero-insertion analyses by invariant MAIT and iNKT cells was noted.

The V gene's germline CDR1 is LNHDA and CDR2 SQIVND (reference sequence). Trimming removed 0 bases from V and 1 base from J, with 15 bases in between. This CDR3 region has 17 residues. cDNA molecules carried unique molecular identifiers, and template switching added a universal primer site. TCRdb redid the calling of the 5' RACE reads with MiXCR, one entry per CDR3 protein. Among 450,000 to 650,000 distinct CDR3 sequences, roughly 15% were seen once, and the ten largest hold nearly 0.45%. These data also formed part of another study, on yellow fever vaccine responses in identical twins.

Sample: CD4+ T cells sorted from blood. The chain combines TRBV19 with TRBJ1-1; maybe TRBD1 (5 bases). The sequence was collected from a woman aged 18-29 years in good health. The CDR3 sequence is CASSIDRWRGSNTEAFF. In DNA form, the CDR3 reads TGTGCCAGTAGTATAGATCGTTGGCGGGGGTCGAACACTGAAGCTTTCTTT.